The source of this T cell receptor (beta chain) is a study of shared clonotypes between healthy human individuals. For the study at large: Serving as donors were two women and three men, whose ages spanned 18 to 49.

Repertoires were generated with immunoSEQ multiplex PCR, while TCRdb's copy carries only in-frame clones and drops some. There are some 2.4 million clones in the sample; approximately 93% occur only once, and around 0.37% lies in the top ten. The CDR3 consists of 16 residues. Germline V gene sequence: CDR1 SGHNT, CDR2 YYREEE (reference sequence). Trimming left V 4 bases short and J 4 bases short, with 18 bases between. The chain links TRBV5-4 to TRBJ2-1, with no clear D. The source of this sequence is a young man in good health. Some clones in this sample may be carry-over from other donors' samples. What was sequenced was naive CD4+ T cells from PBMCs. As to subset: CD45RA+ positively selected. The CDR3 DNA follows: TGTGCCAGCAGCCCAGTTTCGGATGTTCTTTACAATGAGCAGTTCTTC. Residues: CASSPVSDVLYNEQFF.